This T cell receptor (beta chain) derives from a study of graft-versus-host responses after intestinal transplantation (dated by TCRdb to 2020 to 2022). The study in broad terms: Multivisceral, liver-intestinal, or isolated intestinal transplants were received by the recipients. Every recipient was given anti-thymocyte globulin induction, followed by roughly 3 years of maintenance tacrolimus and steroids. Bulk TCR-beta CDR3 sequencing was used to track graft-versus-host and host-versus-graft alloreactive T cell clones in the graft, circulation and bone marrow after intestinal transplantation. To identify alloreactive clones, pre-transplant mixed lymphocyte reaction products were sequenced and compared with unstimulated pre-transplant donor and recipient T cells. The cohort enrolled about 23 intestinal transplant recipients, one of whom was a retransplant, and a few patients without pretransplant specimens were excluded. A peak of at least 4% donor T cells among recipient peripheral blood mononuclear cells was the definition used for donor T cell macrochimerism. Instead of going to the commercial service, samples from a few later patients were sequenced in-house on an Illumina MiSeq and processed with MiXCR. Study-wide findings and limitations: Conclusions were limited by the relatively low number and heterogeneity of intestinal transplant patients. Patients with donor T cell macrochimerism had high GvH to HvG T cell clonal ratios in their allografts. Early after transplant, peak levels of circulating GvH clones were found to be associated with declines in HvG clones. GvH clones were found in recipient bone marrow, and some of the GvH clones appeared earlier in ileal mucosa or blood, which is consistent with an intestinal mucosal origin.

The time point label for this specimen denotes: cells obtained before transplantation from donor or recipient. CD3+CD4+ and CD3+CD8+ populations were FACS-sorted from unstimulated pre-transplant donor and recipient cells taken from spleen or lymph nodes. The CDR3, from cysteine to phenylalanine, totals 16 residues. Only CDR3 DNA is held: 48 bases, read in frame from base 1. The V and J ends are trimmed by 2 bases and 0 bases, leaving 8 bases between them. The CDR1 and CDR2 encoded by the germline V gene (reference sequence) are MNHNY and SVGAGI. Comment on this clone: This clone's antigen is unknown. The sample holds no much larger clone one base away, and base qualities are not on file.

Receptors were amplified or captured by the immunoSEQ multiplex PCR assay. For most patients, genomic DNA was isolated with the Qiagen DNeasy Blood and Tissue Kit and shipped frozen to Adaptive Biotechnologies for TCR sequencing. Adaptive Biotechnologies carried out high-throughput TCR-beta CDR3 sequencing of genomic DNA for most patients. In the source study's methods: TCR sequencing data were retrieved from Adaptive's ImmunoSEQ software for 15 to 20 patients, whereas a few other patients were processed with MiXCR and VDJtools. To correct CD4 versus CD8 sorting errors, any sequence found in both subsets at a frequency ratio below 5:1 was removed. Because the origin of CDR3 nucleotide sequences shared between donor and recipient could not be assigned, those sequences were removed. To be classed as alloreactive, a clone needed at least 2-fold expansion over unstimulated cells and a minimum CFSE-low frequency of 0.002% (template counts) or 0.001% (read counts). A clone was considered mappable if detected in the sequenced pre-transplant spleen, lymph node, or MLR CFSE-low populations of the donor or recipient. The cumulative frequency of alloreactive clones was calculated as a percentage of all sequences, weighted by copy number. Held by TCRdb, this immuneACCESS table contains in-frame sequences only and omits some clones. Under half of the omission traces to an unresolved V gene where checked; the cause of the rest is unknown. The DNA was the basis for D and trimming; V, J and clone size are from that table. The sample profile shows about 99,000 clones; about 90% of them were found once. Roughly 1% of the sample is taken by the ten largest.

This sequence was found in a human donor who received an intestinal transplant. Sequences were derived from unstimulated CD4+ T cells sorted from spleen or lymph node cells, sampled before intestinal transplant. The chain is encoded by TRBV6-6 joined to TRBJ1-6, with no confident D gene call. The CDR3 region reads CASSYEESSYNSPLHF. At the DNA level, the sequence is TGTGCCAGCAGTTACGAGGAGAGCTCCTATAATTCACCCCTCCACTTT.